The clone carrying this T cell receptor beta chain showed up many times. Its antigen remains unknown. TCRdb ran MiXCR on the 5' RACE reads and lists one entry per CDR3 protein. The data show 11,000 to 15,000 distinct CDR3 sequences, around 5% seen once. These data belong to a study of spatial heterogeneity in lung cancer. Study-wide background: Detected beta-chain sequences consistently exceeded alpha-chain sequences. Findings of the study overall: Estimated coverage of tumor T cells was about 7% for alpha and about 14% for beta chains. Expanded alpha and beta TCR counts within tumors tracked tumor mutation counts.

Described time point: sample taken at primary tumor resection. This TCR came from a female donor with early-stage non-small cell lung cancer. The sample was lung tumor tissue, taken at surgery.

CDR3 in DNA: TGTGCCAGCAGCTTAGAGACCGGACAGGGACGAGAGACCCAGTACTTC. Translating gives CASSLETGQGRETQYF. The rearrangement links TRBV11-2 to TRBJ2-5; 8 positions agree with TRBD1. Per germline, CDR1 SGHAT and CDR2 FQNNGV. Germline trimming cut 0 bases from V and 4 bases from J; bases unmatched to any gene: 7. The CDR3 extends over 16 amino acids.